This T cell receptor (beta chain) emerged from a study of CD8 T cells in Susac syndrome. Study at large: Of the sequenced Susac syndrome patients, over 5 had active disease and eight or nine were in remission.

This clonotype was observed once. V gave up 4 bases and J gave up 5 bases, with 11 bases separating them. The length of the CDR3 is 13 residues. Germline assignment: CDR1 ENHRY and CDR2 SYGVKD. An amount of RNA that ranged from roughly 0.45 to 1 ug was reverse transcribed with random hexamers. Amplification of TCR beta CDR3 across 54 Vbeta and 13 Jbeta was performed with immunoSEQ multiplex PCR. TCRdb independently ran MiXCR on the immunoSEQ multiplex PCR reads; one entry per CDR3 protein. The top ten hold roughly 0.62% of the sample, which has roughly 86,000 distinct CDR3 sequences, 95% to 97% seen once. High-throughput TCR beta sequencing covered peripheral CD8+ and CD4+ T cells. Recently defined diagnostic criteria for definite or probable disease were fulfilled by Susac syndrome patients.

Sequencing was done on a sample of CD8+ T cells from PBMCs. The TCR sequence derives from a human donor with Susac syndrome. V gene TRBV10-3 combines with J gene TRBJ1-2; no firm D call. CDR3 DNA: TGTGCCATCAGTGGACGGAAAGGGTATGGCTACACCTTC. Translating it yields CAISGRKGYGYTF.